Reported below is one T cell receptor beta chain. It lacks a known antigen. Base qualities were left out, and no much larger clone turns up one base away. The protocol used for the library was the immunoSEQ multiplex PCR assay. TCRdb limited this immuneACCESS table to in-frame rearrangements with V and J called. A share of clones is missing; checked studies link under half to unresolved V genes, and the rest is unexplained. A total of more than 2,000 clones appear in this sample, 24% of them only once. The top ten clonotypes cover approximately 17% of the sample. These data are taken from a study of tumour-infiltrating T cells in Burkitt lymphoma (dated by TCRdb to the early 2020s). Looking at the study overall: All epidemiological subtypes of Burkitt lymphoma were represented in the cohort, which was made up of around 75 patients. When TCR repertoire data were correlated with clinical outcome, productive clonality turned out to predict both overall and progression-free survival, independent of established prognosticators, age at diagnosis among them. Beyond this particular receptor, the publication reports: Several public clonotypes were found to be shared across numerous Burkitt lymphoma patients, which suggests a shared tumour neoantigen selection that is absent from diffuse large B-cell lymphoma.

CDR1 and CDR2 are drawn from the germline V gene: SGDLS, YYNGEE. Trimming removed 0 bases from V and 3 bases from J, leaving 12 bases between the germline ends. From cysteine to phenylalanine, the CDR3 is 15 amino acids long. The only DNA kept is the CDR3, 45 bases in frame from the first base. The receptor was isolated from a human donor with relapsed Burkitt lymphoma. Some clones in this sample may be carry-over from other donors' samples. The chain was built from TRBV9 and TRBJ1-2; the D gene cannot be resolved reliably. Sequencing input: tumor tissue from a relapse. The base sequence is TGTGCCAGCAGCGTAGCTTGGGGTACGGACTATGGCTACACCTTC. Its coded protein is CASSVAWGTDYGYTF.